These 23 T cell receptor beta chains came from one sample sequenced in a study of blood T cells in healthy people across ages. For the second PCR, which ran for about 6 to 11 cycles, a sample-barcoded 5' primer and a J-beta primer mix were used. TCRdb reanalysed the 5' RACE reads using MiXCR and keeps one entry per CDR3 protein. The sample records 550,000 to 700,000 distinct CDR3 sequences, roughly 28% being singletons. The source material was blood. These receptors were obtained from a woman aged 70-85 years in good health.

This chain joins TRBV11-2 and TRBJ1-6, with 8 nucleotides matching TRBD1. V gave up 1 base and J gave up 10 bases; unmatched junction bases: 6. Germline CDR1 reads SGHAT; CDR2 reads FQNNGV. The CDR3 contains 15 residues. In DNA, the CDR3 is TGTGCCAGCAGCTTAGGGACAGGGTTTATGTCACCCCTCCACTTT. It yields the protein CASSLGTGFMSPLHF.

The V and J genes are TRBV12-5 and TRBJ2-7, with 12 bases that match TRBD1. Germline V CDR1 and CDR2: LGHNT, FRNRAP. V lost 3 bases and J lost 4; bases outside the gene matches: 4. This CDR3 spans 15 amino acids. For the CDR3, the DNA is TGTGCTAGTGGTTTCTTGGGACAGGGGGCTTACGAGCAGTACTTC. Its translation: CASGFLGQGAYEQYF.

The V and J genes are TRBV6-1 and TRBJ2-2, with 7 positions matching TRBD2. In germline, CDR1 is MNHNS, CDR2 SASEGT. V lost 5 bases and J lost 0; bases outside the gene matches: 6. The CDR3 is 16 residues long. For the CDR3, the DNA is TGTGCCAGCAGTCCTCCGGGACTACCGAACACCGGGGAGCTGTTTTTT. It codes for CASSPPGLPNTGELFF.

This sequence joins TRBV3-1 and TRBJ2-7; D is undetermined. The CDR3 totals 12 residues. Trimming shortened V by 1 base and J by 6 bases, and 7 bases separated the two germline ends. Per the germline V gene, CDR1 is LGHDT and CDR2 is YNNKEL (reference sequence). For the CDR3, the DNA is TGTGCCAGCAGCCAAGCGGGCGCCGAGCAGTACTTC. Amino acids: CASSQAGAEQYF.

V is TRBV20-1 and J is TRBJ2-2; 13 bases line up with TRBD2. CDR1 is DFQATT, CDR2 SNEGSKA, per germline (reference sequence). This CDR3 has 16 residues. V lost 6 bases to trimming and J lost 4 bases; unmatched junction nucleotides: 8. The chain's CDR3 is CSAQTSGGLVTGELFF. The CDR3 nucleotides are TGCAGTGCACAGACTAGCGGGGGGCTGGTCACCGGGGAGCTGTTTTTT.

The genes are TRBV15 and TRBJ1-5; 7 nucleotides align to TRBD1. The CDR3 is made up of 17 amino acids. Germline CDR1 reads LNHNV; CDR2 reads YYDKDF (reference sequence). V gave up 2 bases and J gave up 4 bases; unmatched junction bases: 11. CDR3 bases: TGTGCCACCAGCAGACGATTAACCGGGACAGAAAATCAGCCCCAGCATTTT. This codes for CATSRRLTGTENQPQHF.

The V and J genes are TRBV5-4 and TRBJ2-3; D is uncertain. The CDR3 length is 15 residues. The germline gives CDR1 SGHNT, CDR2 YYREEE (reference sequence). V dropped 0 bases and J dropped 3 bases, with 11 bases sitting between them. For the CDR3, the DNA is TGTGCCAGCAGCTTGGTAACGGGTCTGACAGATACGCAGTATTTT. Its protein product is CASSLVTGLTDTQYF. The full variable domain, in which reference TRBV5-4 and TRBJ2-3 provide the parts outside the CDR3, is ETGVTQSPTHLIKTRGQQVTLRCSSQSGHNTVSWYQQALGQGPQFIFQYYREEENGRGNFPPRFSGLQFPNYSSELNVNALELDDSALYLCASSLVTGLTDTQYFGPGTRLTVL.

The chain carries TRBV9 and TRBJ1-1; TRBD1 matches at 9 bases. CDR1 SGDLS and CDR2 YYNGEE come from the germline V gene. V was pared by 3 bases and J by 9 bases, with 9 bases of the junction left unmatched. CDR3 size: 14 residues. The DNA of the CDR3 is TGTGCCAGCAGCGGGGCTTACAGGGGGCGGAAAGCTTTCTTT. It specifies CASSGAYRGRKAFF. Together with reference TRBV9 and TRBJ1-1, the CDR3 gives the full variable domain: DSGVTQTPKHLITATGQRVTLRCSPRSGDLSVYWYQQSLDQGLQFLIQYYNGEERAKGNILERFSAQQFPDLHSELNLSSLELGDSALYFCASSGAYRGRKAFFGQGTRLTVV.

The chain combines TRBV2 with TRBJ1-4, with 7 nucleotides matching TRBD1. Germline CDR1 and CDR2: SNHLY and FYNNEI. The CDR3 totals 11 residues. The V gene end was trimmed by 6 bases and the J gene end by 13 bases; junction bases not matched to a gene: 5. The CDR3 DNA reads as TGTGCCAGCAGCGCCAACAGGGGACTGTTTTTT. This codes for CASSANRGLFF.

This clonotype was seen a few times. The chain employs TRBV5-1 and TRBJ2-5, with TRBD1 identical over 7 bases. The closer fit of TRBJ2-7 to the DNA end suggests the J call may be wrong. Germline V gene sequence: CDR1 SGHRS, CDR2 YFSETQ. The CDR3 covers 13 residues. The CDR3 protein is CASSLEGAPEQYF. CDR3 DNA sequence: TGCGCCAGCAGCTTGGAGGGGGCTCCCGAGCAGTACTTC.

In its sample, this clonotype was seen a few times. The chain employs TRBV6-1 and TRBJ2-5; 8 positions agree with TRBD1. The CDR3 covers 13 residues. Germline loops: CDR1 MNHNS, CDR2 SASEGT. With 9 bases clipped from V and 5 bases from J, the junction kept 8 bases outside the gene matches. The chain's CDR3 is CASGQGNEETQYF. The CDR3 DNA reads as TGTGCCAGTGGACAGGGAAACGAGGAGACCCAGTACTTC.

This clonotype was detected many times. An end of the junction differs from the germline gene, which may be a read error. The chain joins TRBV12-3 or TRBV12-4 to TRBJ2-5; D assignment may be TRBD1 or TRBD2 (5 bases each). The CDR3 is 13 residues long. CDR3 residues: CASSLVGRETQYF. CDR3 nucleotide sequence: TGTGCCAGCAGCTTAGTGGGACGAGAGACCCAGTACTTC.

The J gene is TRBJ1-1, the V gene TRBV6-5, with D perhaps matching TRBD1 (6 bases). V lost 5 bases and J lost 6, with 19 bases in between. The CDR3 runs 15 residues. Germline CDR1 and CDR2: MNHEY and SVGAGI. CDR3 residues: CASSPGTFRAAEAFF. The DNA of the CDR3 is TGTGCCAGCAGTCCAGGGACATTCAGGGCCGCTGAAGCTTTCTTT.

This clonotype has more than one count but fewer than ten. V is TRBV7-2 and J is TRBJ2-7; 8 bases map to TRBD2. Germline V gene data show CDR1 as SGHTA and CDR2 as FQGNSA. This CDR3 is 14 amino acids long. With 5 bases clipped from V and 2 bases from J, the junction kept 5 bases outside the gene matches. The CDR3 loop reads CASSPTSGPYEQYF. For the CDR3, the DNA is TGTGCCAGCAGCCCAACTAGCGGACCCTACGAGCAGTACTTC.

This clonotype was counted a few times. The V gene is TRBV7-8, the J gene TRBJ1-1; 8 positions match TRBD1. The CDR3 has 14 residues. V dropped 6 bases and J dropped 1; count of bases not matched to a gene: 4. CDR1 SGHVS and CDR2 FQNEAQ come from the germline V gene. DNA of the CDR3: TGTGCCAGCAGACCCGGACAGGGGAACACTGAAGCTTTCTTT. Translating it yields CASRPGQGNTEAFF.

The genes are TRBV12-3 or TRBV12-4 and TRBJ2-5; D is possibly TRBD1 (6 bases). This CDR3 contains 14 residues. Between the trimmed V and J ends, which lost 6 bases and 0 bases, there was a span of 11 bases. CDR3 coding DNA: TGTGCCAGCAGCCGCGGACAGAACCAAGAGACCCAGTACTTC. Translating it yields CASSRGQNQETQYF.

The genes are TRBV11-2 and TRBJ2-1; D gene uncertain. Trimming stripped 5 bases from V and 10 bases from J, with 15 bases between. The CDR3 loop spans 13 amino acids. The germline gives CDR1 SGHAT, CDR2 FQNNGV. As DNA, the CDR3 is TGTGCCAGCAGCCCGTGGGGAAATCAGGAGCAGTTCTTC. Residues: CASSPWGNQEQFF.

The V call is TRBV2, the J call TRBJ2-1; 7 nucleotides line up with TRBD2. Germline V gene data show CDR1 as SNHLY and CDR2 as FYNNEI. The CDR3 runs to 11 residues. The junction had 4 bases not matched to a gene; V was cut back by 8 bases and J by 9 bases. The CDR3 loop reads CASRREGEQFF. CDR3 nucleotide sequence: TGTGCCAGCCGGAGGGAGGGTGAGCAGTTCTTC.

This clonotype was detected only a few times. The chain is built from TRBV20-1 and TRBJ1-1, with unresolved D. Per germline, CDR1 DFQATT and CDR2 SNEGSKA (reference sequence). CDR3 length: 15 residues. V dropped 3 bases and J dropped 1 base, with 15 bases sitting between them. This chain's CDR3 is CSASDGGATNTEAFF. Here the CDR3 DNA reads TGCAGTGCTAGTGACGGCGGCGCGACGAACACTGAAGCTTTCTTT.

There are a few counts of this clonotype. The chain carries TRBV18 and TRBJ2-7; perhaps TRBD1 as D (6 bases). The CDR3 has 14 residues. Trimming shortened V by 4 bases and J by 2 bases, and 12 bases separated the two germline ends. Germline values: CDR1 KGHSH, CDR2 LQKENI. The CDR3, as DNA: TGTGCCAGCTCACAGTCACAGGGCACCTACGAGCAGTACTTC. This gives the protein CASSQSQGTYEQYF.

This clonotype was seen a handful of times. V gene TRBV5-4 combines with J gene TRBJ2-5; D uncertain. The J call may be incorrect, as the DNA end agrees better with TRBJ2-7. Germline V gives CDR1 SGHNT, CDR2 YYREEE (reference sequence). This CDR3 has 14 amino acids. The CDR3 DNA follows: TGTGCCAGCAGCTTGTCCACGGACTCCTACGAGCAGTACTTC. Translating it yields CASSLSTDSYEQYF.

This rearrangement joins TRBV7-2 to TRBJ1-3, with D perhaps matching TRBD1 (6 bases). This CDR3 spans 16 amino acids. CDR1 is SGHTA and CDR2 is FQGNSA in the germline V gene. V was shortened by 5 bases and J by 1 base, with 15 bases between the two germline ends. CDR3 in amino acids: CASSLYRVGSGNTIYF. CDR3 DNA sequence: TGTGCCAGCAGCCTTTACAGGGTCGGGTCTGGAAACACCATATATTTT. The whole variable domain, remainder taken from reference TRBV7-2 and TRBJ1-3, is GAGVSQSPSNKVTEKGKDVELRCDPISGHTALYWYRQSLGQGLEFLIYFQGNSAPDKSGLPSDRFSAERTGGSVSTLTIQRTQQEDSAVYLCASSLYRVGSGNTIYFGEGSWLTVV.

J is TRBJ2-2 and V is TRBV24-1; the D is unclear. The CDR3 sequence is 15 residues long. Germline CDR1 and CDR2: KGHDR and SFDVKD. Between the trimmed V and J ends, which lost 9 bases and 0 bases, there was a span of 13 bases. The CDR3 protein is CATRAGDANTGELFF. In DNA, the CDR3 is TGTGCCACCCGGGCAGGAGACGCGAACACCGGGGAGCTGTTTTTT.